The sequence of this T cell receptor (beta chain) was determined in a study of shared clonotypes between healthy human individuals. Trimming stripped 6 bases from V and 2 bases from J, with 11 bases between. Germline values: CDR1 SGHTA, CDR2 FQGNSA. There are 13 residues in the CDR3. Under the authors' procedure: From ImmunoSEQ came sequences covering only the junction and carrying no quality scores, so filtering differed. Generated by immunoSEQ multiplex PCR, the TCRdb table keeps only in-frame clones and is missing some. V and J calls and clone size are as listed in that table; D and trimming were resolved from the DNA. Altogether roughly 2.2 million clones are present, around 92% being singletons, with the ten largest covering around 0.35%. Donation came from healthy HIV-negative adults that had no recent acute infections or vaccinations. All of the donors resided in Nashville, Tennessee, and each was a Caucasian adult.

The TCR was taken from a man aged 18 to 35 in good health. Some clones in this sample may be carry-over from other donors' samples. Sequenced input: naive CD4+ T cells from PBMCs. Specified subset: CD45RA+ positively selected. V is TRBV7-2 and J is TRBJ2-7; D is perhaps TRBD2 (7 bases). In DNA, the CDR3 is TGTGCCAGCAGGCGGGGGCCTACCTACGAGCAGTACTTC. Translated: CASRRGPTYEQYF. The full variable domain, in which reference TRBV7-2 and TRBJ2-7 provide the parts outside the CDR3, is GAGVSQSPSNKVTEKGKDVELRCDPISGHTALYWYRQSLGQGLEFLIYFQGNSAPDKSGLPSDRFSAERTGGSVSTLTIQRTQQEDSAVYLCASRRGPTYEQYFGPGTRLTVT.